The subject of this entry is one T cell receptor beta chain. As yet, its antigen is unknown. These data originate in a study of OX40 agonist ivuxolimab in advanced cancers. In the study overall: Across the patients, intravenous ivuxolimab was delivered every 2 weeks at 0.01 to 10 mg/kg.

Some clones are missing from TCRdb's copy, which holds only in-frame ones; the method was immunoSEQ multiplex PCR. This sample carries some 100,000 clones, about nine tenths of them seen once, and the ten largest clones take just under 2%. Per germline, CDR1 GTSNPN and CDR2 SVGIG (reference sequence). V was cut by 1 base and J by 5 bases, with 11 bases left in between. The CDR3 is 14 amino acids. Study conclusions and caveats: At doses 0.1 to 3.0 mg/kg, CD4+ and CD8+ clones expanded. Among the least clonally expanded were partial responders at 0.1-3.0 mg/kg.

The chain is built from TRBV30 and TRBJ2-2; D remains ambiguous. The clonotype comes from an adult with an advanced solid tumor such as melanoma, head and neck, liver or kidney cancer. Sequencing was performed on CD4+ or CD8+ T cells sorted from blood, taken in a trial of the OX40 agonist ivuxolimab. Here the CDR3 reads CAWSAWGGTGELFF. The CDR3 bases are TGTGCCTGGAGTGCCTGGGGTGGAACCGGGGAGCTGTTTTTT.